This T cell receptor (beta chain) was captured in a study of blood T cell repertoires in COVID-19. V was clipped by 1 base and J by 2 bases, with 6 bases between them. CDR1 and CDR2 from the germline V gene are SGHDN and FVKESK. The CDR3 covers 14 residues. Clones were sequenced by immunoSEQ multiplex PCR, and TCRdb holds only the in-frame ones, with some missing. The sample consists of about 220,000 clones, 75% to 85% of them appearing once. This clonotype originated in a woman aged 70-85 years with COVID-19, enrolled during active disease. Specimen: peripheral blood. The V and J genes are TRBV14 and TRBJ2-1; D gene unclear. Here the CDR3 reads CASSQAFPYNEQFF. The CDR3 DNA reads TGTGCCAGCAGCCAAGCCTTCCCCTACAATGAGCAGTTCTTC.